This TCR beta chain was obtained from a study of early T cells in non-severe SARS-CoV-2 infection. Study in general: Whole-blood bulk RNA, unsorted, was sequenced, and chains were unpaired. Study conclusions and caveats: Comparison of clonotypes with VDJdb favored anti-spike CD8 responses while missing private and CD4 specificities.

With regard to this clonotype: Its specificity is not known.

From the 5' RACE reads, TCRdb called clonotypes with MiXCR, one entry per CDR3 protein. The sample holds over 35,000 distinct CDR3 sequences; over 3.5% are singletons and the top ten take 15% to 20%. Germline CDR1 reads SNHLY; CDR2 reads FYNNEI. The CDR3 sequence is 16 residues long. V dropped 7 bases and J dropped 0 bases, with 19 bases sitting between them. The source material was whole blood. The clonotype originates from an adult who was a healthcare worker with PCR-confirmed SARS-CoV-2 infection or an uninfected control (not recorded which). The J gene is TRBJ2-7, the V gene TRBV2, with D unresolved. CDR3 sequence reads: CASIEGWAVRSYEQYF. The CDR3 DNA is TGTGCCAGCATCGAAGGGTGGGCAGTTCGCTCCTACGAGCAGTACTTC.